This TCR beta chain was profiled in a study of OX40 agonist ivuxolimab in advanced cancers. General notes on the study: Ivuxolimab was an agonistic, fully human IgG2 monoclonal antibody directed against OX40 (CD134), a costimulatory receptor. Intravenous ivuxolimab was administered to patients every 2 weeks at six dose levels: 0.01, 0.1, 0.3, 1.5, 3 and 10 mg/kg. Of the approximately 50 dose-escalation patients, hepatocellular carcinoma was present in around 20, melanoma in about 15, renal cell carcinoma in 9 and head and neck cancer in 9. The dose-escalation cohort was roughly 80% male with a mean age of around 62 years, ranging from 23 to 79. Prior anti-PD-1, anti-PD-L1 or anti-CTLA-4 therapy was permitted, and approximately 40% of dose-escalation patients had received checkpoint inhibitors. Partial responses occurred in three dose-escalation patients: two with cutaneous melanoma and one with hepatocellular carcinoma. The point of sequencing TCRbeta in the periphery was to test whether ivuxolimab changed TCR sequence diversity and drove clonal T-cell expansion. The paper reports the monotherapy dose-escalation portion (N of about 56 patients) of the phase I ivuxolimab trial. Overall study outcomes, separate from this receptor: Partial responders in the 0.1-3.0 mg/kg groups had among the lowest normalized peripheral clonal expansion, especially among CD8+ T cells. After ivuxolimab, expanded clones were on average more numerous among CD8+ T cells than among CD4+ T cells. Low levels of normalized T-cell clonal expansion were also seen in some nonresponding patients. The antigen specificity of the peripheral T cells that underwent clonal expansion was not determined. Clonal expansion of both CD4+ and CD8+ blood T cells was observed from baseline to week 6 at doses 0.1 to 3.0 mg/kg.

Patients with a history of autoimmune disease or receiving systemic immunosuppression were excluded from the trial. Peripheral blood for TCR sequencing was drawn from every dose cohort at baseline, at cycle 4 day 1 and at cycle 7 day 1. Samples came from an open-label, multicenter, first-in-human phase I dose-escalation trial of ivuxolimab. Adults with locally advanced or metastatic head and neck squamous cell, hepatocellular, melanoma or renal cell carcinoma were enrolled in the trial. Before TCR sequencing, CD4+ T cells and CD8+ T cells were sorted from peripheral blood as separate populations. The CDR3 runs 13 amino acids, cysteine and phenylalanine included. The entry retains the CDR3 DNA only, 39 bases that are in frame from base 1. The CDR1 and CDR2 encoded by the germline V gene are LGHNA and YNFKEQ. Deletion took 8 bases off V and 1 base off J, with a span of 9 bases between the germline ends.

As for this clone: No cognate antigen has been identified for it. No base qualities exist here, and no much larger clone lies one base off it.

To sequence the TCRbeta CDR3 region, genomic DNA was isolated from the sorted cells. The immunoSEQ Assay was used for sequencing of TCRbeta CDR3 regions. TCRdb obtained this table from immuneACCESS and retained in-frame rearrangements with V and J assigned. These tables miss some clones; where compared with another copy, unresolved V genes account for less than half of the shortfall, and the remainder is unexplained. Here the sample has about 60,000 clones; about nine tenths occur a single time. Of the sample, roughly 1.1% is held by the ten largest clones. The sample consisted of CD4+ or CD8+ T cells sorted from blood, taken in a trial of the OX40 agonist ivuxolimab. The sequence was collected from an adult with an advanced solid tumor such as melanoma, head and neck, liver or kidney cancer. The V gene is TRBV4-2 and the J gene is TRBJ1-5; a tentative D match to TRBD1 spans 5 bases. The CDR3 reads CASSGDSNQPQHF. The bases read TGTGCCAGCTCGGGGGACAGCAATCAGCCCCAGCATTTT.